The source of this TCR beta chain is a study of T-cell memory formation after mild COVID-19. Study background: The study found TCR clusters largely donor specific. Findings and caveats of the study: Some SARS-CoV-2-responding clones were already detected in memory before infection. The SARS-CoV-2 specificity of second-wave clones reaching peak at day 37 remained unverified. Clones that contracted from day 15 to 85 had balanced CD4/CD8; later expanders were CD4+ biased.

TCRdb re-derived calls from the 5' RACE reads in MiXCR, one entry per CDR3 protein. The repertoire holds approximately 100,000 distinct CDR3 sequences, with under 15% as singletons. As regards this clonotype: Its matching antigen is unknown.

CDR1 is LNHDA, CDR2 SQIVND, per germline (reference sequence). The CDR3 covers 14 residues. V was trimmed by 5 bases and J by 2 bases, leaving 10 bases between them. The chain couples TRBV19 to TRBJ1-5; D unclear. The origin of this receptor is an adult woman who had mild COVID-19 (a few samples of this study predate the infection). Cell type and time point are not known. The source material was PBMCs or a T cell subset sorted from them (not recorded which). This CDR3 is CASSPGNGNQPQHF. The CDR3 nucleotides are TGTGCCAGTAGTCCGGGTAACGGCAATCAGCCCCAGCATTTT.